The rows below give T cell receptor beta chains drawn from one sample of a study of cytomegalovirus exposure and HLA in healthy donors. Libraries were prepared by immunoSEQ multiplex PCR; TCRdb keeps only in-frame clonotypes and omits some of them. The sample holds 160,000 or so clones, roughly 80% seen once. The sample comprised PBMCs. The receptor set was obtained from a woman aged 45 to 65 in good health and CMV-seropositive. Each CDR3 is given with its conserved first and last residue. The D gene is left open where the match is weak. Clone size is stated in some rows and not others, as once, few, many or a class when expanded.

V gene	clone size	J gene	D gene	CDR3 DNA	CDR3 protein
TRBV4-2	NA	TRBJ2-2	TRBD2	TGTGCCAGCAGCGTAGGGACTAGCGGGACTACCGGGGAGCTGTTTTTT	CASSVGTSGTTGELFF
TRBV9	NA	TRBJ2-3	NA	TGTGCCAGCAGCGTGCGCTGGGGGGACTCCACAGATACGCAGTATTTT	CASSVRWGDSTDTQYF
TRBV6-5	NA	TRBJ2-7	NA	TGTGCCAGCAAGCTCCAGGGGACCTACGAGCAGTACTTC	CASKLQGTYEQYF
TRBV2	NA	TRBJ2-7	NA	TGTGCCAGCAGTCCGAATGGAGTGAGCTACGAGCAGTACTTC	CASSPNGVSYEQYF
TRBV12-1	NA	TRBJ2-7	NA	TGTGCCAGCAGCTTTGGACTAGCGGGGGACGAGCGGTACTTC	CASSFGLAGDERYF
TRBV29-1	once	TRBJ2-5	TRBD2	TGCAGCGTTGCAGCGGGGGGCCGGGGGACCCAGTACTTC	CSVAAGGRGTQYF
TRBV6-1	NA	TRBJ2-7	TRBD1	TGTGCCAGCAGTGAAAGAGGGACAGGGTACGAGCAGTACTTC	CASSERGTGYEQYF
TRBV11-2	NA	TRBJ2-2	NA	TGTGCCAGCAGCCCGTACAGGCCGGACACCGGGGAGCTGTTTTTT	CASSPYRPDTGELFF
TRBV11-2	few	TRBJ2-7	TRBD1	TGTGCCAGCAGCCAGGGACAGTCCGTCTACGAGCAGTACTTC	CASSQGQSVYEQYF
TRBV30	NA	TRBJ2-3	NA	TGTGCCTGGGGGCCCTGGGGAGGATCTACGCAGTATTTT	CAWGPWGGSTQYF
TRBV25-1	NA	TRBJ1-6	NA	TGTGCCAGCAGTGAAGCGGACAGAAGAAATTCACCCCTCCACTTT	CASSEADRRNSPLHF
TRBV7-8	NA	TRBJ1-4	TRBD1	TGTGCCAGCAGCTTTCACGGGACAGGGGTACTGTTTTTT	CASSFHGTGVLFF
TRBV5-6	once	TRBJ1-6	NA	TGTGCCAGCAGCTTTGCGTTGGATTCACCCCTCCACTTT	CASSFALDSPLHF
TRBV2	NA	TRBJ2-2	NA	TGTGCCAGCAGTGTAAGACAGGACACCGGGGAGCTGTTTTTT	CASSVRQDTGELFF
TRBV18	few	TRBJ1-3	NA	TGTGCCAGCTCACCTCCCGGGACCGCGGGGGACACCATATATTTT	CASSPPGTAGDTIYF
TRBV6-5	NA	TRBJ2-7	TRBD1	TGTGCCAGCAGTTTGTCGTGGGACAGGGGGCCCTACGAGCAGTACTTC	CASSLSWDRGPYEQYF
TRBV5-6	NA	TRBJ2-2	TRBD2	TGTGCCAGCAGCCCTGGACTAGCGGGGTTGAACACCGGGGAGCTGTTTTTT	CASSPGLAGLNTGELFF
TRBV6-6	NA	TRBJ2-1	TRBD2	TGTGCCAGCGGGACTAGCGGGTACAATGAGCAGTTCTTC	CASGTSGYNEQFF
TRBV29-1	NA	TRBJ1-2	NA	TGCAGCGTTGAAGATGGTGGCCGTAGCTACACCTTC	CSVEDGGRSYTF
TRBV19	few	TRBJ1-1	NA	TGTGCCAGTAGTCAACAGGGTACATGGACTGAAGCTTTCTTT	CASSQQGTWTEAFF
TRBV5-1	NA	TRBJ1-6	TRBD1	TGCGCCAGCAGCCCCGAGGACAGGTCTAATTCACCCCTCCACTTT	CASSPEDRSNSPLHF
TRBV4-1	few	TRBJ2-1	TRBD2	TGCGCCAGCAGCCAGATATTGCTAGCGGGGGATGAGCAGTTCTTC	CASSQILLAGDEQFF
TRBV2	once	TRBJ1-2	NA	TGTGCCAGCAGTGAACAGGATGACTATGGCTACACCTTC	CASSEQDDYGYTF
TRBV2	few	TRBJ2-3	TRBD2	TGTGCCAGCAGTGGGGATAGCGGGGGGTATTCTAGCACAGATACGCAGTATTTT	CASSGDSGGYSSTDTQYF
TRBV5-1	few	TRBJ1-6	NA	TGCGCCAGCAGCTCGGGTTCGTTTAATTCACCCCTCCACTTT	CASSSGSFNSPLHF
TRBV12-5	few	TRBJ2-6	NA	TGTGCTAGTGGTCCCCCCCGGGGCTCTGGGGCCAACGTCCTGACTTTC	CASGPPRGSGANVLTF
TRBV19	few	TRBJ1-4	TRBD1	TGTGCCAGTAGTGTCCACAGGGACAGGCCAACTAATGAAAAACTGTTTTTT	CASSVHRDRPTNEKLFF
TRBV10-1	few	TRBJ1-1	NA	TGCGCCAGCAGTGTGTCCCGGAACACTGAAGCTTTCTTT	CASSVSRNTEAFF
TRBV7-9	NA	TRBJ2-5	TRBD2	TGTGCCAGCAGGCGGGGGGGCGAAGAGACCCAGTACTTC	CASRRGGEETQYF
TRBV27	few	TRBJ1-2	TRBD1	TGTGCCAGTTCTGCAGCAGGGGGCGCCCCGAAGGGCTACACCTTC	CASSAAGGAPKGYTF
TRBV6-1	NA	TRBJ1-4	NA	TGTGCCAGCAGTGGGTACTCAGGGATCGGAAAACTGTTTTTT	CASSGYSGIGKLFF
TRBV5-4	NA	TRBJ1-2	TRBD1	TGTGCCAGCAGCGATACAGGGGGGAATGGCTACACCTTC	CASSDTGGNGYTF
TRBV10-2	NA	TRBJ1-5	TRBD1	TGCGCCAGCAGATTCGGACAGGATAGCAATCAGCCCCAGCATTTT	CASRFGQDSNQPQHF
TRBV6-1	NA	TRBJ2-7	TRBD1	TGTGCCAGCAGGGAACCGGGACAGGGGACGGGAGAGCAGTACTTC	CASREPGQGTGEQYF
TRBV4-1	NA	TRBJ2-1	TRBD1	TGCGCCAGCAGCCATAATGCGGGACAGGGGTACAATGAGCAGTTCTTC	CASSHNAGQGYNEQFF
TRBV19	NA	TRBJ2-2	NA	TGTGCCAGTAGTGGCCGGGGTTCGATCGGGGAGCTGTTTTTT	CASSGRGSIGELFF